This is a list of T cell receptor beta chains from one sample in a study of blood T cell repertoires in COVID-19. Generated by immunoSEQ multiplex PCR, the TCRdb table keeps only in-frame clones and is missing some. The data hold under 300,000 clones, with 80% to 90% observed a single time. Sequenced sample: PBMCs or T cells enriched from blood (not recorded which). These receptors all come from a man in his late teens or twenties who had recovered from COVID-19. CDR3s include the opening cysteine and the closing phenylalanine or tryptophan. The D gene is left open where the match is weak. Clone size is shown for a subset of rows, as once, few, many or a class of expanded clone.

size,V,D,J,DNA,CDR3
once,TRBV19,-,TRBJ2-2,TGTGCCAGTAGTGCCGGGACATCGAACACCGGGGAGCTGTTTTTT,CASSAGTSNTGELFF
-,TRBV20-1,-,TRBJ1-3,TGCAGTGCAGCCGCTGGAAACACCATATATTTT,CSAAAGNTIYF
-,TRBV10-3,TRBD1,TRBJ1-4,TGTGCCATCTCCAGCAGGGGGCTAAGTGAAAAACTGTTTTTT,CAISSRGLSEKLFF
-,TRBV6-5,-,TRBJ2-5,TGTGCCAGCAGCCCCGGGAGTAAGTCCGTAGAGACCCAGTACTTC,CASSPGSKSVETQYF
-,TRBV7-2,-,TRBJ2-5,TGTGCCAGCAGCCAGAACAGGGCCGGAGAGACCCAGTACTTC,CASSQNRAGETQYF
-,TRBV7-3,TRBD2,TRBJ2-7,TGTGCCAGCAGCCCTGGGACTAGCGGGAGTTACGAGCAGTACTTC,CASSPGTSGSYEQYF
few,TRBV11-2,TRBD1,TRBJ2-1,TGTGCCAGCACTCCTAACCGGGGACAGCTGCGCCTGGGGGTCAATGAGCAGTTCTTC,CASTPNRGQLRLGVNEQFF
-,TRBV19,-,TRBJ2-3,TGTGCCAGTAGTATTATGGAGGCGGATACGCAGTATTTT,CASSIMEADTQYF
many,TRBV5-1,-,TRBJ1-3,TGCGCCAGCAGCGACACGGGAAACACCATATATTTT,CASSDTGNTIYF
-,TRBV6-1,-,TRBJ1-2,TGTGCCAGCAGGGAGGGGGGGCGTGGCTACACCTTC,CASREGGRGYTF
once,TRBV6-6,-,TRBJ1-1,TGTGCCAGCAGTTATACAGGTTTGGGCACTGAAGCTTTCTTT,CASSYTGLGTEAFF
-,TRBV18,-,TRBJ1-1,TGTGCCAGCTCACCACCGACGCGGGGAACTGAAGCTTTCTTT,CASSPPTRGTEAFF
-,TRBV5-6,-,TRBJ2-5,TGTGCCAGCAGTACGGGGGGCGAGGAGACCCAGTACTTC,CASSTGGEETQYF
-,TRBV6-5,-,TRBJ1-4,TGTGCCAGCAATCTTAGGGGGGAAAAACTGTTTTTT,CASNLRGEKLFF
-,TRBV5-6,-,TRBJ2-7,TGTGCCAGCAGCCCGGGACTGGTTTCCTACGAGCAGTACTTC,CASSPGLVSYEQYF
-,TRBV18,TRBD1,TRBJ1-4,TGTGCCAGCTCACCGGACAGGCGGAATCAAAAACTGTTTTTT,CASSPDRRNQKLFF
-,TRBV11-3,TRBD1,TRBJ1-1,TGTGCCAGCAGCTTCGGACAGGGAGGGGGGAACACTGAAGCTTTCTTT,CASSFGQGGGNTEAFF
-,TRBV28,-,TRBJ1-2,TGTGCCAGCGGACTAATACGAGGCTACACCTTC,CASGLIRGYTF
-,TRBV28,TRBD1,TRBJ2-3,TGTGCCAGCAGTTATCCGGGACAGGGGACACCCCCCACAGATACGCAGTATTTT,CASSYPGQGTPPTDTQYF
once,TRBV11-2,-,TRBJ2-5,TGTGCCAGCAGCCGCGAGCGACAAGAGACCCAGTACTTC,CASSRERQETQYF
-,TRBV30,-,TRBJ2-3,TGTGCCTGGAGTGTGCAGGGCATCACAGATACGCAGTATTTT,CAWSVQGITDTQYF
-,TRBV7-2,-,TRBJ2-2,TGTGCCAGCAGCTTAGCTAGTATTACCACCCGGGAGCTGTTTTTT,CASSLASITTRELFF
-,TRBV7-6,TRBD1,TRBJ1-6,TGTGCCAGCAGCTTAAGCCGGGACAGCACCTATAATTCACCCCTCCACTTT,CASSLSRDSTYNSPLHF
-,TRBV7-2,-,TRBJ1-2,TGTGCCAGCAGCTCAGTGGGGCGGGGGAACTATGGCTACACCTTC,CASSSVGRGNYGYTF
-,TRBV3-1/TRBV3-2,TRBD1,TRBJ2-1,TGTGCCAGCAGCCAAGGAACAGGGGCGATAGGGCAGTTCTTC,CASSQGTGAIGQFF
-,TRBV30,-,TRBJ2-7,TGTGCCTGGAGTCCCGACAGGAGCTCCTACGAGCAGTACTTC,CAWSPDRSSYEQYF
-,TRBV6-1,-,TRBJ1-2,TGTGCCAGCAGTGAATGGGGGGGCGCTGTGTCCGGCTACACCTTC,CASSEWGGAVSGYTF
-,TRBV11-2,TRBD1,TRBJ2-6,TGTGCCAGCAGCCGGATGTCGACAGGGGGTTTCTTCGGGGCCAACGTCCTGACTTTC,CASSRMSTGGFFGANVLTF
-,TRBV28,TRBD1,TRBJ1-6,TGTGCCACCACGACGGGGACAGGGGTGGATAATTCACCCCTCCACTTT,CATTTGTGVDNSPLHF
once,TRBV4-1,TRBD1,TRBJ2-7,TGCGCCAGCAGCCATTTGACAGGGGGTAGGTACGAGCAGTACTTC,CASSHLTGGRYEQYF